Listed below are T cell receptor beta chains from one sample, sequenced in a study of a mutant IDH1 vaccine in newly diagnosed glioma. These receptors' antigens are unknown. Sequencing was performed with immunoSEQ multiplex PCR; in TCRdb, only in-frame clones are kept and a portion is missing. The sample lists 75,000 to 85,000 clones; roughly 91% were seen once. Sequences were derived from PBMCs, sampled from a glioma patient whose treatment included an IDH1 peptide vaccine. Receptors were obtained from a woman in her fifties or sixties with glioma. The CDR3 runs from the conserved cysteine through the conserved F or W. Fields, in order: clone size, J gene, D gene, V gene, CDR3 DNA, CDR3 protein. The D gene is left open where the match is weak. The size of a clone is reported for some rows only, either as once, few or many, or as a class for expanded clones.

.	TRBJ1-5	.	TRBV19	TGTGCCAGTAGTATAGGCTGGGGTCAGCCCCAGCATTTT	CASSIGWGQPQHF
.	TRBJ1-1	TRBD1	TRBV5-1	TGCGCCAGCAGCTTGGGGACAGGGGAGGAAACTGAAGCTTTCTTT	CASSLGTGEETEAFF
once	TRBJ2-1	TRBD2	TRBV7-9	TGTGCCAGCAGCCCAGGGACTAGTTTTTACAATGAGCAGTTCTTC	CASSPGTSFYNEQFF
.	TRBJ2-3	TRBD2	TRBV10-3	TGTGCCACGAGGACTAGCGGGAGCACAGATACGCAGTATTTT	CATRTSGSTDTQYF
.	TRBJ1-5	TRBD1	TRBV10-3	TGTGCCATCAGTGGCCCGGGACAGGGCAATCAGCCCCAGCATTTT	CAISGPGQGNQPQHF
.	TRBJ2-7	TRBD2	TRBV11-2	TGTGCCAGCAGCAACCCTAGCGGGCATAACTACGAGCAGTACTTC	CASSNPSGHNYEQYF
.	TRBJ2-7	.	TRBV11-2	TGTGCCAGCAGCTTAGAATCCATCCCCTCCTACGAGCAGTACTTC	CASSLESIPSYEQYF
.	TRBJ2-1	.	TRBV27	TGTGCCAGCAGTTTAACAGTTGTTAATGAGCAGTTCTTC	CASSLTVVNEQFF
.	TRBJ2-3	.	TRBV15	TGTGCCACCAGCAGAGAGGGTGATACGCAGTATTTT	CATSREGDTQYF
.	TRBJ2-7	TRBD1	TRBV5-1	TGCGCCAGCAGCACCGGGACAGCTTACGAGCAGTACTTC	CASSTGTAYEQYF
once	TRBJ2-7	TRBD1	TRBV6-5	TGTGCCAGCAGTTACTCGAGGGGGCTTAGGGAGCAGTACTTC	CASSYSRGLREQYF
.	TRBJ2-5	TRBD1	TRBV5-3	TGTGCCAGCAGCCGGCTGGGACAGCAAGAGACCCAGTACTTC	CASSRLGQQETQYF
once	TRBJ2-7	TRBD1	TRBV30	TGTGCCTGGAGAGGGGATCCAAACGGACAGGAATGGACCTACGAGCAGTACTTC	CAWRGDPNGQEWTYEQYF
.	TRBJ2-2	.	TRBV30	TGTGCCTGGAGTGTACGTTGGGGACACACGAACACCGGGGAGCTGTTTTTT	CAWSVRWGHTNTGELFF
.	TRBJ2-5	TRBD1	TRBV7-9	TGTGCCAGCAGCTTAGCGGGGACAGCTCAAGAGACCCAGTACTTC	CASSLAGTAQETQYF
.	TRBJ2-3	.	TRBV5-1	TGCGCCAGCAGCTTGGGAGGCACAGATACGCAGTATTTT	CASSLGGTDTQYF
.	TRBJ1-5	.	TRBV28	TGTGCCAGCGCGAGGGCAGGGCCCCAGCCCCAGCATTTT	CASARAGPQPQHF
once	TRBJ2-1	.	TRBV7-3	TGTGCCAGCAGCTTTTACCCCGACAGGAAAAGCTCCTACAATGAGCAGTTCTTC	CASSFYPDRKSSYNEQFF
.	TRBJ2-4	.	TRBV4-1	TGCGCCAGCAGCCCCTCGAGGATGGGCATTCAGTACTTC	CASSPSRMGIQYF
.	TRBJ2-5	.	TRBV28	TGTGCCAGCAGTTTAGTAGGGTGGTCACAAGAGACCCAGTACTTC	CASSLVGWSQETQYF
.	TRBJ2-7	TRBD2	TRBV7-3	TGTGCCAGCAGCTTGACTCATCTAGCGGGAGAGCAGTACTTC	CASSLTHLAGEQYF
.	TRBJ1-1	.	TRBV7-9	TGTGCCAGCAGCTTAATACAGGGAAACACTGAAGCTTTCTTT	CASSLIQGNTEAFF
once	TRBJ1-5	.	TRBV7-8	TGTGCCAGCAGCTTACCAGGGGGCAATCAGCCCCAGCATTTT	CASSLPGGNQPQHF
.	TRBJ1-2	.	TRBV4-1	TGCGCCAGCACCAAAGAAAGGGGGGGACGGGACTATGGCTACACCTTC	CASTKERGGRDYGYTF
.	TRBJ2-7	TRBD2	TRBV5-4	TGTGCCAGCAGCTTCATGGGAGGGTCCTCCTACGAGCAGTACTTC	CASSFMGGSSYEQYF
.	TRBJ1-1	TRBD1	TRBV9	TGTGCCAGCAGCCCGACTACAGGGGGGGGGACTGAAGCTTTCTTT	CASSPTTGGGTEAFF
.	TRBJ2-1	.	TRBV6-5	TGTGCCAGCAGTACTTCCGGGACATGGGATGAGCAGTTCTTC	CASSTSGTWDEQFF
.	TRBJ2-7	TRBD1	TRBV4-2	TGTGCCAGCAGCCAAAACAGGGGGTCCTACGAGCAGTACTTC	CASSQNRGSYEQYF
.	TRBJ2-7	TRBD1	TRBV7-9	TGTGCCAGCAGTCCCCGACAGGGGAGATACTACGAGCAGTACTTC	CASSPRQGRYYEQYF
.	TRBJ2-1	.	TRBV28	TGTGCCAGCAGTCCCAGGACCCGGTTTAACAATGAGCAGTTCTTC	CASSPRTRFNNEQFF
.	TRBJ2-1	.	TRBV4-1	TGCGCCAGCAGCCAACCAATTCTTCAGGGGTACAATGAGCAGTTCTTC	CASSQPILQGYNEQFF
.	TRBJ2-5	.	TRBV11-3	TGTGCCAGCAGCCACGGGCGGGGGACCCAGTACTTC	CASSHGRGTQYF
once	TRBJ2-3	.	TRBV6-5	TGTGCCAGCAGTTACTCTACAGTAACCTCCACAGATACGCAGTATTTT	CASSYSTVTSTDTQYF
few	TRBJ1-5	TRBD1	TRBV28	TGTGCCAGCAGTTTCGTGACAGGGGGCAATCAGCCCCAGCATTTT	CASSFVTGGNQPQHF
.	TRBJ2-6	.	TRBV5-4	TGTGCCAGCCAGGTTTCCTCTGGGGCCAACGTCTTGACTTTC	CASQVSSGANVLTF
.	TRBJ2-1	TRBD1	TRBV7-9	TGTGCCAGCAGCCCCTTACAGGGGGCTGAGCAGTTCTTC	CASSPLQGAEQFF
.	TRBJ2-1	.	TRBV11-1	TGTGCCAGCAGCTTTAGAGTCCTCCGCTCCTACAATGAGCAGTTCTTC	CASSFRVLRSYNEQFF
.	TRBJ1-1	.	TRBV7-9	TGTGCCAGCAGATATACGGGGGGCACTGAAGCTTTCTTT	CASRYTGGTEAFF
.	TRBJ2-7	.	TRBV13	TGTGCCAGCAGCCTGGGGATACAGGGTCCCTACGAGCAGTACTTC	CASSLGIQGPYEQYF
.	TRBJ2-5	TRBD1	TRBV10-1	TGCGCCAGCAGTCCCGGGACAGGGGAGACCCAGTACTTC	CASSPGTGETQYF
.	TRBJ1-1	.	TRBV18	TGTGCCAGCTCACCCTGGGGGGGTCGGGACACTGAAGCTTTCTTT	CASSPWGGRDTEAFF
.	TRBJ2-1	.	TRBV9	TGTGCCAGCAGCGATGTCTTAGTGGGCAATGAGCAGTTCTTC	CASSDVLVGNEQFF
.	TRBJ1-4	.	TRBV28	TGTGCCAGCAGTTTTCGTAAGTGGCCAGGAGGTAATGAAAAACTGTTTTTT	CASSFRKWPGGNEKLFF
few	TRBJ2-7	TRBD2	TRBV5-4	TGTGCCAGCTCTCCAGGGGGTAGCGGGGGCTCCTACGAGCAGTACTTC	CASSPGGSGGSYEQYF
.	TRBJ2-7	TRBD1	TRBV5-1	TGCGCCAGCAGGAAAGGGACAGGCTACGAGCAGTACTTC	CASRKGTGYEQYF
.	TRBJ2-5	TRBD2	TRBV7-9	TGTGCCAGCAGCTTAGGCGCGGGGGGGTACGAGACCCAGTACTTC	CASSLGAGGYETQYF